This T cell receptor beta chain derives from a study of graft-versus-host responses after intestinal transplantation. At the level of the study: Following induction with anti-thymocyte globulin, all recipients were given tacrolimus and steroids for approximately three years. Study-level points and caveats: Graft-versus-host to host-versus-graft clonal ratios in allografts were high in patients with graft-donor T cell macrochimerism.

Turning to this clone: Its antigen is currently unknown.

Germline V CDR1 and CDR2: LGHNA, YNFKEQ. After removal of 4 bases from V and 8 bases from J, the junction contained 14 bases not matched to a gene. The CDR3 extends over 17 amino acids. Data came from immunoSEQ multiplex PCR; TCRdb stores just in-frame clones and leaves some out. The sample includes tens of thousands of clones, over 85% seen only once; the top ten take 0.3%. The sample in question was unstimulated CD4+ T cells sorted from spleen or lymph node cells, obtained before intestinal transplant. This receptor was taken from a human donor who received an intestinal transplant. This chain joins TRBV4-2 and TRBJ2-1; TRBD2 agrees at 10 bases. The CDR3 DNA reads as TGTGCCAGCAGCCCCAGGAAGGGAGCGGGAGGGATACATGAGCAGTTCTTC. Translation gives CASSPRKGAGGIHEQFF.